A selection of T cell receptor beta chains follows, all from one sample in a study of blood T cell repertoires in COVID-19. Method: immunoSEQ multiplex PCR; TCRdb's copy keeps in-frame clones and lacks some. The table has about 110,000 clones, roughly nine tenths seen once. Sequences were obtained from peripheral blood. The receptors come from a woman older than 75 with acute or convalescent COVID-19. Each CDR3 is given with its conserved first and last residue. The D gene is left open where the match is weak. Some rows have no size entry. The others give once, few or many, or a class for an expanded clone.

V gene	clone size	D gene	J gene	CDR3 protein	CDR3 DNA
TRBV21-1	-	-	TRBJ2-7	CASSKAGTASYEQYF	TGTGCCAGCAGCAAAGCGGGGACAGCTTCCTACGAGCAGTACTTC
TRBV19	-	TRBD1	TRBJ2-7	CASSISGTGGSYEQYF	TGTGCCAGTAGTATCTCTGGGACAGGGGGCAGCTACGAGCAGTACTTC
TRBV7-8	-	-	TRBJ2-5	CASSLEDSPYF	TGTGCCAGCAGCTTAGAGGACAGCCCGTACTTC
TRBV30	-	-	TRBJ2-2	CAWSQGTTGELFF	TGTGCCTGGAGTCAGGGGACCACCGGGGAGCTGTTTTTT
TRBV5-4	-	-	TRBJ1-1	CASSLVAAAEAFF	TGTGCCAGCAGCTTGGTTGCGGCGGCTGAAGCTTTCTTT
TRBV18	-	-	TRBJ2-1	CASSPPSTIEQFF	TGTGCCAGCTCACCGCCCAGTACTATTGAGCAGTTCTTC
TRBV3-1/TRBV3-2	-	TRBD1	TRBJ1-5	CASSRDRGSQPQHF	TGTGCCAGCAGCCGGGACAGGGGGAGTCAGCCCCAGCATTTT
TRBV7-9	-	TRBD2	TRBJ2-1	CASSPRLAGGPRAYNEQFF	TGTGCCAGCAGCCCGAGACTAGCGGGGGGGCCAAGGGCCTACAATGAGCAGTTCTTC
TRBV14	-	-	TRBJ1-2	CASSQGLRDGYGYTF	TGTGCCAGCAGCCAAGGGTTGCGGGACGGATATGGCTACACCTTC
TRBV6-1	-	-	TRBJ2-7	CASSDRQAYEQYF	TGTGCCAGCAGTGACCGACAGGCCTACGAGCAGTACTTC
TRBV30	-	-	TRBJ2-5	CAWTSYGGSGGTQYF	TGTGCCTGGACGTCCTATGGGGGGTCAGGCGGGACCCAGTACTTC
TRBV6-1	-	TRBD2	TRBJ2-3	CASSDLTSGGPDTQYF	TGTGCCAGCAGTGACCTCACTAGCGGGGGTCCAGATACGCAGTATTTT
TRBV18	-	TRBD1	TRBJ1-5	CASSPGQNPDYSNQPQHF	TGTGCCAGCTCACCGGGACAGAACCCCGATTATAGCAATCAGCCCCAGCATTTT
TRBV28	once	TRBD2	TRBJ2-3	CASSGSGGATDTQYF	TGTGCCAGCAGTGGCTCCGGGGGGGCCACAGATACGCAGTATTTT
TRBV7-9	once	TRBD1	TRBJ2-7	CASSLGGQYEQYF	TGTGCCAGCAGCTTAGGGGGACAGTACGAGCAGTACTTC
TRBV7-9	-	-	TRBJ2-2	CASSPLDSGELFF	TGTGCCAGCAGCCCACTAGACTCCGGGGAGCTGTTTTTT
TRBV7-2	-	TRBD2	TRBJ2-1	CASSLVGGAYNEQFF	TGTGCCAGCAGCCTCGTGGGGGGGGCCTACAATGAGCAGTTCTTC
TRBV5-5	once	-	TRBJ2-7	CASSYYGSLTYEQYF	TGTGCCAGCAGCTATTACGGGTCGTTAACCTACGAGCAGTACTTC
TRBV10-2	-	TRBD1	TRBJ1-2	CASSVDRGGGYTF	TGCGCCAGCAGCGTTGACAGGGGAGGTGGCTACACCTTC
TRBV15	-	TRBD2	TRBJ2-5	CATSNDLAGQETQYF	TGTGCCACCAGCAACGACTTAGCGGGGCAAGAGACCCAGTACTTC
TRBV7-6	-	-	TRBJ2-5	CASSSVPTGYTSQETQYF	TGTGCCAGCAGCTCCGTCCCTACAGGTTATACCTCCCAAGAGACCCAGTACTTC
TRBV7-8	once	-	TRBJ1-1	CASSSTLNTEAFF	TGTGCCAGCAGCTCCACACTGAACACTGAAGCTTTCTTT
TRBV5-1	-	-	TRBJ2-3	CASTRGIYGTDTQYF	TGCGCCAGCACCCGAGGTATCTATGGCACAGATACGCAGTATTTT
TRBV28	-	-	TRBJ1-5	CASTPGGTGGNQPQHF	TGTGCCAGCACCCCGGGGGGAACGGGTGGCAATCAGCCCCAGCATTTT
TRBV14	once	TRBD1	TRBJ2-1	CASSLLGTGSYNEQFF	TGTGCCAGCAGCCTTCTTGGGACAGGCTCCTACAATGAGCAGTTCTTC
TRBV5-5	-	TRBD1	TRBJ1-3	CASSTGTGSNTIYF	TGTGCCAGCAGCACAGGGACAGGGTCTAACACCATATATTTT
TRBV7-9	-	TRBD1	TRBJ2-7	CASSARQGAYEQYF	TGTGCCAGCAGCGCGCGACAGGGGGCTTACGAGCAGTACTTC
TRBV27	-	TRBD1	TRBJ1-4	CASSFRTGGGTNEKLFF	TGTGCCAGCAGTTTCCGGACAGGGGGCGGGACTAATGAAAAACTGTTTTTT
TRBV5-6	-	-	TRBJ1-2	CASSLDGLTGYGYTF	TGTGCCAGCAGCTTGGACGGTCTAACTGGCTATGGCTACACCTTC
TRBV4-2	-	TRBD2	TRBJ2-3	CASSPRGDDTDTQYF	TGTGCCAGCAGCCCGCGGGGGGACGACACAGATACGCAGTATTTT
TRBV27	-	TRBD2	TRBJ2-5	CASSYGSSGGKTQYF	TGTGCCAGCAGCTATGGTTCTAGCGGGGGGAAGACCCAGTACTTC
TRBV30	-	TRBD1	TRBJ1-6	CAWREPPGQGMALHF	TGTGCCTGGAGAGAACCACCGGGACAGGGGATGGCCCTCCACTTT
TRBV2	-	-	TRBJ1-2	CASSPRDPYGYTF	TGTGCCAGCAGTCCCAGGGATCCCTATGGCTACACCTTC
TRBV18	-	TRBD2	TRBJ2-7	CASSPPPGRVYEQYF	TGTGCCAGCTCACCACCCCCCGGGAGGGTCTACGAGCAGTACTTC
TRBV7-9	-	-	TRBJ1-2	CASSLGASNYGYTF	TGTGCCAGCAGCTTAGGGGCATCGAACTATGGCTACACCTTC
TRBV6-6	-	-	TRBJ1-5	CASRGQGNQPQHF	TGTGCCAGCAGAGGGCAGGGAAATCAGCCCCAGCATTTT
TRBV3-1/TRBV3-2	-	-	TRBJ1-2	CASSHWTGSGYTF	TGTGCCAGCAGCCATTGGACGGGGTCTGGCTACACCTTC
TRBV7-3	few	-	TRBJ1-6	CAWPPPLHF	TGTGCATGGCCCCCACCCCTCCACTTT
TRBV21-1	-	-	TRBJ1-5	CASSPGRMFIQPQHF	TGTGCCAGCAGCCCAGGGAGGATGTTTATTCAGCCCCAGCATTTT
TRBV2	-	TRBD2	TRBJ2-1	CASRAGGQYNEQFF	TGTGCCAGCAGAGCGGGGGGGCAGTACAATGAGCAGTTCTTC
TRBV11-3	-	-	TRBJ2-1	CASSIDGSSYNEQFF	TGTGCCAGCAGCATAGACGGGAGCTCCTACAATGAGCAGTTCTTC
TRBV18	few	TRBD2	TRBJ2-7	CASSLGLAGSYEQYF	TGTGCCAGCTCCCTTGGACTAGCGGGGAGTTACGAGCAGTACTTC
TRBV2	-	-	TRBJ2-7	CASKQTLYEQYF	TGTGCCAGCAAGCAGACTTTATACGAGCAGTACTTC
TRBV12-5	-	TRBD1	TRBJ1-4	CASAPPYRGIGNEKLFF	TGTGCTAGTGCCCCGCCATACAGGGGGATCGGTAATGAAAAACTGTTTTTT
TRBV12-3/TRBV12-4	-	-	TRBJ2-7	CASSSGSSYEQYF	TGTGCCAGCAGTTCAGGGTCGAGCTACGAGCAGTACTTC
TRBV9	few	-	TRBJ2-2	CASSSRGSNTGELFF	TGTGCCAGCAGCTCTCGGGGTTCGAACACCGGGGAGCTGTTTTTT
TRBV19	-	-	TRBJ2-1	CASSRTSSSYNEQFF	TGTGCCAGTTCTCGAACTAGCTCGTCCTACAATGAGCAGTTCTTC
TRBV28	-	-	TRBJ2-4	CASLGAGAKNIQYF	TGTGCCAGCCTAGGGGCGGGGGCCAAAAACATTCAGTACTTC
TRBV9	-	TRBD2	TRBJ2-4	CASSAGLNQDIQYF	TGTGCCAGCAGCGCGGGACTAAATCAGGACATTCAGTACTTC